What follows are 32 T cell receptor beta chains derived from one specimen sequenced in a study of cytomegalovirus exposure and HLA in healthy donors. The PCR used 60 Vbeta and 13 Jbeta primers. Produced via immunoSEQ multiplex PCR; TCRdb's table is partial and in-frame only. The sample lists 130,000 or so clones, roughly 70% occurring once. Sequences were obtained from PBMCs. The receptor set was obtained from a middle-aged woman in good health and CMV-seropositive.

The chain has TRBV9 and TRBJ1-2; 8 bases align to TRBD1. The CDR3 covers 19 residues. Germline-derived CDR1 and CDR2 are SGDLS and YYNGEE. Trimming took 2 bases from V and 2 from J; bases not matched to a gene: 17. CDR3 DNA: TGTGCCAGCAGCGTCCTTTCGGGGACAGGAGTTTCTAAGAACTATGGCTACACCTTC. Amino acids: CASSVLSGTGVSKNYGYTF.

The chain combines TRBV7-2 with TRBJ2-6; possibly TRBD2 for D (7 bases). Germline values: CDR1 SGHTA, CDR2 FQGNSA. V was cut by 0 bases and J by 0 bases, with 12 bases left in between. This CDR3 spans 18 amino acids. The CDR3 here is CASSLAGGGRSGANVLTF. CDR3 DNA sequence: TGTGCCAGCAGCTTAGCTGGCGGGGGCCGCTCTGGGGCCAACGTCCTGACTTTC.

The rearrangement joins TRBV7-2 to TRBJ2-2, with 15 nucleotides matching TRBD2. Germline V gene sequence: CDR1 SGHTA, CDR2 FQGNSA. The CDR3 covers 16 residues. With 5 bases clipped from V and 5 bases from J, the junction kept 3 bases outside the gene matches. The CDR3, as DNA: TGTGCCAGCAGCGTCGGGACTAGCGGGGGGACCGGGGAGCTGTTTTTT. Its translation: CASSVGTSGGTGELFF.

The chain combines TRBV5-1 with TRBJ1-6; 10 bases are a match to TRBD1. Germline V lookup: CDR1 SGHRS, CDR2 YFSETQ. The V segment lost 4 bases and the J segment 5 bases; nucleotides outside the gene matches: 0. CDR3 length equals 14 residues. CDR3 residues: CASSGQGDNSPLHF. The CDR3 DNA reads TGCGCCAGCAGCGGACAGGGGGATAATTCACCCCTCCACTTT. Looking up the rest from reference TRBV5-1 and TRBJ1-6 gives the full variable domain: KAGVTQTPRYLIKTRGQQVTLSCSPISGHRSVSWYQQTPGQGLQFLFEYFSETQRNKGNFPGRFSGRQFSNSRSEMNVSTLELGDSALYLCASSGQGDNSPLHFGNGTRLTVT.

The chain couples TRBV11-2 to TRBJ2-7, with D possibly TRBD1 on 5 matching bases. Deletions cut 4 bases from V and 12 bases from J, with 16 bases between. From germline, CDR1 is SGHAT and CDR2 FQNNGV. The CDR3 extends over 12 amino acids. In DNA form, the CDR3 reads TGTGCCAGCAGCTCTATCTCAGGGATGAGGTACTTC. This translates into CASSSISGMRYF.

This clone was seen only once. This rearrangement joins TRBV30 to TRBJ1-1; 8 bases line up with TRBD1. V gave up 4 bases and J gave up 4 bases; unmatched junction bases: 11. This CDR3 is 15 amino acids long. CDR1 and CDR2 (germline): GTSNPN, SVGIG (reference sequence). In DNA form, the CDR3 reads TGTGCCTGGACAAATACTGGGACAGGTCGCACTGAAGCTTTCTTT. Translated: CAWTNTGTGRTEAFF.

The genes are TRBV6-5 and TRBJ2-3; TRBD2 aligns across 8 bases. Trimming removed 2 bases from V and 4 bases from J; junction bases left unmatched: 5. This CDR3 comprises 15 residues. Germline V lookup: CDR1 MNHEY, CDR2 SVGAGI. CDR3 loop: CASSYEGLGPDTQYF. CDR3 in DNA: TGTGCCAGCAGTTACGAGGGACTAGGGCCAGATACGCAGTATTTT.

V is TRBV19 and J is TRBJ1-1; D ambiguous. The CDR3 is 14 residues long. V lost 2 bases and J lost 1, with 8 bases in between. Germline CDR1 and CDR2: LNHDA and SQIVND (reference sequence). This CDR3 reads CASSIMGWNTEAFF. CDR3 nucleotides: TGTGCCAGTAGTATAATGGGCTGGAACACTGAAGCTTTCTTT.

V usage is TRBV7-2 and J usage is TRBJ2-3, with 10 positions matching TRBD2. CDR3 length: 15 residues. Losses at the gene ends were 1 base for V and 6 bases for J; bases not matched to a gene: 4. Looked up from germline, CDR1 is SGHTA and CDR2 is FQGNSA. The CDR3 DNA is TGTGCCAGCAGCTTAGACAGCGGGAGGGCTGATACGCAGTATTTT. Its translation is CASSLDSGRADTQYF.

V usage is TRBV30 and J usage is TRBJ1-3; no firm D call. CDR3 length: 13 residues. The germline CDR1 and CDR2 sequences are GTSNPN and SVGIG (reference sequence). The V gene lost 5 bases and the J gene lost 5 bases, with 13 bases spanning the gap. CDR3 bases: TGTGCCTGGGCGGCGGAACGAAGAAACACCATATATTTT. It specifies CAWAAERRNTIYF.

This chain joins TRBV5-1 and TRBJ2-5, with 9 bases aligning to TRBD2. Losses at the gene ends were 2 bases for V and 4 bases for J; bases not matched to a gene: 6. The length of the CDR3 is 15 residues. Germline V lookup: CDR1 SGHRS, CDR2 YFSETQ. Here the CDR3 reads CASSFSGSGGETQYF. The CDR3 DNA follows: TGCGCCAGCAGCTTTAGCGGGAGCGGGGGAGAGACCCAGTACTTC.

Only a few counts were recorded for this clone. The CDR3 loop reads CASSAYRTDTQYF. The CDR3 bases are TGTGCCAGCAGCGCTTACAGGACAGATACGCAGTATTTT. The J gene is TRBJ2-3, the V gene TRBV9, with a weak D call TRBD1 (5 bases). V lost 3 bases, J lost 3 bases, and 8 bases lay in between. The CDR3 is made up of 13 amino acids. The germline CDR1 and CDR2 sequences are SGDLS and YYNGEE. The full variable domain, in which reference TRBV9 and TRBJ2-3 provide the parts outside the CDR3, is DSGVTQTPKHLITATGQRVTLRCSPRSGDLSVYWYQQSLDQGLQFLIQYYNGEERAKGNILERFSAQQFPDLHSELNLSSLELGDSALYFCASSAYRTDTQYFGPGTRLTVL.

The rearrangement joins TRBV7-9 to TRBJ2-3, with 12 nucleotides matching TRBD2. J lost 4 bases, V lost 1 base, and 6 bases had no gene match. The CDR3 runs to 17 residues. The germline CDR1 and CDR2 sequences are SEHNR and FQNEAQ (reference sequence). The CDR3 DNA reads TGTGCCAGCAGCTTAGGACTAGCGGGGGCTCGAGCAGATACGCAGTATTTT. Translating it yields CASSLGLAGARADTQYF.

This chain joins TRBV27 and TRBJ2-2; the match to TRBD2 covers 10 bases. Germline CDR1 reads MNHEY; CDR2 reads SMNVEV (reference sequence). The CDR3 has 16 residues. V lost 4 bases and J lost 2; bases outside the gene matches: 4. The CDR3 reads CASSSLAGGNTGELFF. CDR3 nucleotide sequence: TGTGCCAGCAGTTCTTTAGCGGGAGGCAACACCGGGGAGCTGTTTTTT.

The CDR3 coding sequence is TGTGCCAGCAGTGAAGACAGCTTCAATCAGCCCCAGCATTTT. It translates to CASSEDSFNQPQHF. The V gene is TRBV2, the J gene TRBJ1-5; D not certain. V was shortened by 1 base and J by 3 bases, with 7 bases between the two germline ends. CDR1 and CDR2 (germline): SNHLY, FYNNEI. There are 14 residues in the CDR3.

CDR3 in DNA: TGCGCCAGCAGCTTGGGACAGGGGGCAAGTGAAGCTTTCTTT. This gives the protein CASSLGQGASEAFF. This chain joins TRBV5-1 and TRBJ1-1; 10 nucleotides line up with TRBD1. CDR1 and CDR2 (germline): SGHRS, YFSETQ. Germline trimming cut 0 bases from V and 7 bases from J; bases unmatched to any gene: 3. The CDR3 has 14 amino acids.

This clone showed up just a few times. The rearrangement uses TRBV6-1 and TRBJ1-5; D is possibly TRBD1 (5 bases). CDR1 is MNHNS and CDR2 is SASEGT in the germline V gene. V was trimmed by 7 bases and J by 3 bases, leaving 13 bases between them. The CDR3 loop spans 14 amino acids. The CDR3 nucleotides are TGTGCCAGCACCCTGATAGGGGACAATCAGCCCCAGCATTTT. This translates into CASTLIGDNQPQHF.

The CDR3 DNA sequence: TGTGCCAGCAGCTTGTACGGGACTGAAGCTTTCTTT. This translates into CASSLYGTEAFF. The chain recombines TRBV4-2 with TRBJ1-1; D gene unclear. The CDR3 runs 12 residues. CDR1 and CDR2 (germline): LGHNA, YNFKEQ. The V gene lost 5 bases and the J gene lost 5 bases, with 9 bases spanning the gap.

This clone was seen a single time. The rearrangement links TRBV19 to TRBJ2-4; perhaps TRBD1 as D (5 bases). The germline CDR1 and CDR2 sequences are LNHDA and SQIVND (reference sequence). Trimming took off 5 bases at V and 8 bases at J, with 7 bases between the two ends. The CDR3 is 11 residues long. CDR3 sequence: CASSQGYIQYF. CDR3 nucleotide sequence: TGTGCCAGTAGTCAGGGATACATTCAGTACTTC.

The J gene is TRBJ1-6, the V gene TRBV4-3, with 7 bases aligning to TRBD1. Germline assignment: CDR1 LGHNA and CDR2 YSLEER. There are 18 residues in the CDR3. V shed 0 bases and J 8 bases; nucleotides not matched to a gene: 13. CDR3 in amino acids: CASSQDWAAGGRDSPLHF. CDR3 sequence (DNA): TGCGCCAGCAGCCAAGATTGGGCGGCAGGGGGTCGGGATTCACCCCTCCACTTT.

The chain has TRBV29-1 and TRBJ1-2; 8 bases are shared with TRBD1. The CDR3 is 11 residues long. Germline trimming cut 7 bases from V and 8 bases from J; bases unmatched to any gene: 6. Per germline, CDR1 SQVTM and CDR2 ANQGSEA. The CDR3: CSARQGSGYTF. CDR3 bases: TGCAGCGCTCGACAGGGGAGCGGCTACACCTTC. The full variable domain, rest sourced from reference TRBV29-1 and TRBJ1-2, is SAVISQKPSRDICQRGTSLTIQCQVDSQVTMMFWYRQQPGQSLTLIATANQGSEATYESGFVIDKFPISRPNLTFSTLTVSNMSPEDSSIYLCSARQGSGYTFGSGTRLTVV.

This chain connects TRBV19 to TRBJ1-1; D is ambiguous. V was trimmed by 5 bases and J by 2 bases, leaving 18 bases between them. This CDR3 is 16 amino acids long. Germline loops: CDR1 LNHDA, CDR2 SQIVND (reference sequence). CDR3 sequence (DNA): TGTGCCAGTAGTGTTATCCCTATACAGTTAAACACTGAAGCTTTCTTT. This encodes CASSVIPIQLNTEAFF.

Only a few counts were recorded for this clone. V usage is TRBV19 and J usage is TRBJ2-6; D is possibly TRBD2 (6 bases). The V gene's germline CDR1 is LNHDA and CDR2 SQIVND (reference sequence). The ends were cut back, 3 bases at V and 1 base at J, with 16 bases in the middle. The CDR3 runs 18 residues. CDR3 bases: TGTGCCAGTAGTATGCTCCGTCCTGGGGGGTCTGGGGCCAACGTCCTGACTTTC. Translation gives CASSMLRPGGSGANVLTF.

This clone was seen once. This chain joins TRBV7-8 and TRBJ1-6; 9 bases fit TRBD1. This CDR3 spans 17 amino acids. The J segment lost 9 bases and the V segment lost 0 bases, leaving 9 bases of the junction unmatched. Germline V gene lookup returns CDR1 SGHVS and CDR2 FQNEAQ. The CDR3 DNA reads TGTGCCAGCAGCTTAGCGACCGTGACAGGGGGAAGTTCACCCCTCCACTTT. This gives the protein CASSLATVTGGSSPLHF.

A few counts support this clone. The rearrangement uses TRBV5-1 and TRBJ1-1; 8 bases line up with TRBD1. With 3 bases clipped from V and 0 bases from J, the junction kept 4 bases outside the gene matches. Germline-derived CDR1 and CDR2 are SGHRS and YFSETQ. The CDR3 runs to 15 residues. The CDR3 here is CASSYSGGMNTEAFF. CDR3 sequence (DNA): TGCGCCAGCAGCTATTCAGGGGGCATGAACACTGAAGCTTTCTTT.

The chain carries TRBV13 and TRBJ1-2; 10 nucleotides match TRBD1. V dropped 5 bases and J dropped 4; count of bases not matched to a gene: 10. The CDR3 has 16 residues. Germline loops: CDR1 PRHDT, CDR2 FYEKMQ (reference sequence). CDR3 loop: CASSPIRQGAGYGYTF. The CDR3 DNA is TGTGCCAGCAGCCCAATCAGACAGGGGGCTGGCTATGGCTACACCTTC.

The chain uses TRBV30 and TRBJ1-4, with D possibly TRBD1 on 5 matching bases. The V and J ends lost 0 bases and 7 bases respectively, with 15 bases between them. Germline V CDR1 and CDR2: GTSNPN, SVGIG (reference sequence). The CDR3 sequence is 15 residues long. The CDR3 sequence is CAWSVPQGGSEKLFF. CDR3 DNA sequence: TGTGCCTGGAGTGTACCCCAGGGTGGTAGTGAAAAACTGTTTTTT.

A few counts support this clone. V and J are TRBV10-3 and TRBJ1-3; weak D call: TRBD1 (6 bases). Trimming pared 2 bases from V and 4 bases from J, leaving 12 bases between. CDR1 is ENHRY, CDR2 SYGVKD, per germline. CDR3 size: 15 residues. This CDR3 reads CAISEPDRTGNTIYF. Written as DNA, the CDR3 is TGTGCCATCAGTGAGCCTGACAGGACCGGAAACACCATATATTTT.

The rearrangement uses TRBV2 and TRBJ2-5; D is undetermined. Germline V lookup: CDR1 SNHLY, CDR2 FYNNEI. The CDR3 totals 14 residues. V was cut by 5 bases and J by 4 bases, with 14 bases left in between. The CDR3 DNA sequence: TGTGCCAGCAGTCCACTCCACCTGGTAGAGACCCAGTACTTC. Translating gives CASSPLHLVETQYF.

The chain combines TRBV9 with TRBJ2-2; D might be TRBD1 (5 bases). The V end was cut by 0 bases, the J end by 2 bases, with 11 bases between. CDR3 length: 16 amino acids. Germline loops: CDR1 SGDLS, CDR2 YYNGEE. The CDR3 sequence is CASSVGGQLNTGELFF. The CDR3 DNA reads as TGTGCCAGCAGCGTAGGGGGCCAACTCAACACCGGGGAGCTGTTTTTT.

The chain links TRBV18 to TRBJ1-4, with TRBD1 matching over 7 bases. CDR1 and CDR2 from the germline V gene are KGHSH and LQKENI. There are 16 residues in the CDR3. Trimming cost V 6 bases and J 0 bases; bases outside gene matches: 7. CDR3 bases: TGTGCCAGCTCCCCGGGACAGCTTGCAACTAATGAAAAACTGTTTTTT. The encoded protein is CASSPGQLATNEKLFF.

CDR3 amino acids: CASSLAVAGGETQYF. CDR3 sequence (DNA): TGTGCCAGCAGCTTAGCTGTAGCGGGTGGGGAGACCCAGTACTTC. The chain employs TRBV7-6 and TRBJ2-5; 7 positions agree with TRBD2. J gave up 5 bases and V 0 bases, and 6 bases lay outside the gene matches. This CDR3 spans 15 amino acids. Germline CDR1 reads SGHVS; CDR2 reads FNYEAQ. The full variable domain, with the rest looked up from reference TRBV7-6 and TRBJ2-5, is GAGVSQSPRYKVTKRGQDVALRCDPISGHVSLYWYRQALGQGPEFLTYFNYEAQQDKSGLPNDRFSAERPEGSISTLTIQRTEQRDSAMYRCASSLAVAGGETQYFGPGTRLLVL.